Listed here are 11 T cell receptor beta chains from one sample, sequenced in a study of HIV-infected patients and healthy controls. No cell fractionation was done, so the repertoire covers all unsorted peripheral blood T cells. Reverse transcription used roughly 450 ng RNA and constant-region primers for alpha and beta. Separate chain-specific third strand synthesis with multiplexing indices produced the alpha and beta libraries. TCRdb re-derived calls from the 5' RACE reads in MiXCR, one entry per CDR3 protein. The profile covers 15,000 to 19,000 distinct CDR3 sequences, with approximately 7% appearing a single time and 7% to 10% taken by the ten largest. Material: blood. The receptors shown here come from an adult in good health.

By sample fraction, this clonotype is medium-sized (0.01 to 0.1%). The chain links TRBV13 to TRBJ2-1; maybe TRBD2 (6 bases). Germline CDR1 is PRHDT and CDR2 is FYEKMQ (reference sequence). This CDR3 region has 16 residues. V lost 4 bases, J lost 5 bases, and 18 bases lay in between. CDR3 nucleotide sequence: TGTGCCAGCAGCTCCTCAGGGACGGGGGAGAACAATGAGCAGTTCTTC. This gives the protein CASSSSGTGENNEQFF.

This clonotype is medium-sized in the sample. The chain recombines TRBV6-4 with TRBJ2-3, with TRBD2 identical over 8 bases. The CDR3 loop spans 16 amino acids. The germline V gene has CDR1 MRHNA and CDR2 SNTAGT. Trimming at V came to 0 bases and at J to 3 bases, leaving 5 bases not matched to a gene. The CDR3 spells CASSDSGTSGTDTQYF. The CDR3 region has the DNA TGTGCCAGCAGTGACTCAGGGACTAGTGGTACAGATACGCAGTATTTT.

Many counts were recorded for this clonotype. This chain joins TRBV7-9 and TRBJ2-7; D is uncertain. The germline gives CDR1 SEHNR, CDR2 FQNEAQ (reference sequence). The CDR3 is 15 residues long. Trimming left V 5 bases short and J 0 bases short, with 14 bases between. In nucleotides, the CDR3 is TGTGCCAGCAGCCTGGGATGGACGGACTCCTACGAGCAGTACTTC. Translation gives CASSLGWTDSYEQYF. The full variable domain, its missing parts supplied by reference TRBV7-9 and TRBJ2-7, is DTGVSQNPRHKITKRGQNVTFRCDPISEHNRLYWYRQTLGQGPEFLTYFQNEAQLEKSRLLSDRFSAERPKGSFSTLEIQRTEQGDSAMYLCASSLGWTDSYEQYFGPGTRLTVT.

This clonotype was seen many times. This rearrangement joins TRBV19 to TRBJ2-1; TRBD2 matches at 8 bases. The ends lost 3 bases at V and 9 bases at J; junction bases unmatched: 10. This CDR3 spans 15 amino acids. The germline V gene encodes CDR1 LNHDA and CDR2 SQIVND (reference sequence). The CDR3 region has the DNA TGTGCCAGTAGTATCTCGGGGGGGGCCTTTGGTGAGCAGTTCTTC. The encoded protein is CASSISGGAFGEQFF. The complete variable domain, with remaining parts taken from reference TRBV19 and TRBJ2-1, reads DGGITQSPKYLFRKEGQNVTLSCEQNLNHDAMYWYRQDPGQGLRLIYYSQIVNDFQKGDIAEGYSVSREKKESFPLTVTSAQKNPTAFYLCASSISGGAFGEQFFGPGTRLTVL.

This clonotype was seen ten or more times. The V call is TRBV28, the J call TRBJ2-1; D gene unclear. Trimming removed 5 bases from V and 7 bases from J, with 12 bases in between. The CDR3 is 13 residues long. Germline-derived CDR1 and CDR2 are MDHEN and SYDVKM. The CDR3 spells CASSQDGENEQFF. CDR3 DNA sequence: TGTGCCAGCAGTCAGGATGGGGAAAATGAGCAGTTCTTC.

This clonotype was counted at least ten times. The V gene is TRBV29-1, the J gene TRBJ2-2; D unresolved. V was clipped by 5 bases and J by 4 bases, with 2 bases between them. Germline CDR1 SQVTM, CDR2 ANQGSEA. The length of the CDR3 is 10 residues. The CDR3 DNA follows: TGCAGCGTTTTCACCGGGGAGCTGTTTTTT. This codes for CSVFTGELFF.

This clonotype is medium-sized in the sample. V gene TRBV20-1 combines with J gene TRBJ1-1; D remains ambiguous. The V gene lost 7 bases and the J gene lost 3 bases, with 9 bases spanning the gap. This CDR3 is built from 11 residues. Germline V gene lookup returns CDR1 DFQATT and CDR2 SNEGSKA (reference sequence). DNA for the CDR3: TGCAGTGTCCGGAGGGACACTGAAGCTTTCTTT. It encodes CSVRRDTEAFF.

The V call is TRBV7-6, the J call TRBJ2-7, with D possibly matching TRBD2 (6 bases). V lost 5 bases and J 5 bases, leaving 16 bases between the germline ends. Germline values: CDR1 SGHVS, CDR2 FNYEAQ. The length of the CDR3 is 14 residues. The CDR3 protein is CASSDGTSPNEQYF. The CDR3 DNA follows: TGTGCCAGCAGCGACGGGACTTCTCCCAACGAGCAGTACTTC.

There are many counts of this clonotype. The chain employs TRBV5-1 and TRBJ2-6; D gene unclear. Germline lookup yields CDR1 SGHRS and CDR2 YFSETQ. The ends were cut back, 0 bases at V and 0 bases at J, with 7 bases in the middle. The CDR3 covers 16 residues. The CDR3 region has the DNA TGCGCCAGCAGCTTGGCCGCCCGCTCTGGGGCCAACGTCCTGACTTTC. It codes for CASSLAARSGANVLTF. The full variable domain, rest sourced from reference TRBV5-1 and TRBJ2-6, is KAGVTQTPRYLIKTRGQQVTLSCSPISGHRSVSWYQQTPGQGLQFLFEYFSETQRNKGNFPGRFSGRQFSNSRSEMNVSTLELGDSALYLCASSLAARSGANVLTFGAGSRLTVL.

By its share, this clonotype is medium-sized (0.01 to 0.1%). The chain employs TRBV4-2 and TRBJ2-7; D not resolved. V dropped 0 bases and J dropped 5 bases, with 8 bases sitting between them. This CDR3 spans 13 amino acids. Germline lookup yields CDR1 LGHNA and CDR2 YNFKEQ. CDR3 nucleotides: TGTGCCAGCAGCCAAGATTGGTCAGACGAGCAGTACTTC. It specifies CASSQDWSDEQYF.

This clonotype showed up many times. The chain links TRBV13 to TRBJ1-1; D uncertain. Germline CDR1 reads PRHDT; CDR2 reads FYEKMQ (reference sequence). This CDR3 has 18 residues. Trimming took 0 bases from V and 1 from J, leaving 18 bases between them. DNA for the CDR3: TGTGCCAGCAGCTTAGGGGAGGAGGCCAGAACTAAGAACACTGAAGCTTTCTTT. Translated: CASSLGEEARTKNTEAFF.